Below are 10 T cell receptor beta chains sequenced from a single sample in a study of shared clonotypes between healthy human individuals. The naive CD8 population came from CD45RO-negative cells selected for CCR7, without terminally differentiated effector memory CD45RA+ cells. The repertoire was sequenced with immunoSEQ multiplex PCR; TCRdb's copy has only in-frame clones and lacks some. The table lists some 2.1 million clones, just under 95% of them singletons. The sequenced sample was naive CD8+ T cells sorted from blood. The source of these receptors is a man aged 18 to 30 in good health.

This chain uses TRBV30 with TRBJ2-7; D might be TRBD2 (6 bases). This CDR3 has 13 residues. The germline V gene encodes CDR1 GTSNPN and CDR2 SVGIG (reference sequence). V gave up 3 bases and J gave up 3 bases, with 12 bases separating them. The CDR3 region has the DNA TGTGCCTGGAGCGAGAATAGCGGCTACGAGCAGTACTTC. As protein: CAWSENSGYEQYF.

The chain links TRBV28 to TRBJ2-7; D is unclear. Trimming left V 5 bases short and J 0 bases short, with 5 bases between. Germline-derived CDR1 and CDR2 are MDHEN and SYDVKM. The CDR3 runs to 12 residues. The CDR3 DNA sequence: TGTGCCAGCAGTATAGTCTCCTACGAGCAGTACTTC. Translated, it gives CASSIVSYEQYF. Drawing the rest from reference TRBV28 and TRBJ2-7, the complete variable domain is DVKVTQSSRYLVKRTGEKVFLECVQDMDHENMFWYRQDPGLGLRLIYFSYDVKMKEKGDIPEGYSVSREKKERFSLILESASTNQTSMYLCASSIVSYEQYFGPGTRLTVT.

The V gene is TRBV6-5, the J gene TRBJ2-7, with D perhaps matching TRBD2 (6 bases). Trimming stripped 4 bases from V and 0 bases from J, with 13 bases between. CDR3 length equals 15 residues. Per germline, CDR1 MNHEY and CDR2 SVGAGI. CDR3: CASSLAVDTSYEQYF. DNA of the CDR3: TGTGCCAGCAGTTTAGCGGTGGATACCTCCTACGAGCAGTACTTC.

Turning to this clone: Other DNA sequences from this sample encode an identical CDR3 as well. V usage is TRBV7-9 and J usage is TRBJ2-5, with D possibly being TRBD1 or TRBD2 (5 bases each). V lost 4 bases and J lost 4, with 10 bases in between. The germline V gene encodes CDR1 SEHNR and CDR2 FQNEAQ (reference sequence). CDR3 length: 13 residues. The CDR3 DNA follows: TGTGCCAGCAGCTCCCCAGGGAGAGAGACCCAGTACTTC. As protein: CASSSPGRETQYF.

The V call is TRBV6-1, the J call TRBJ2-3; 7 positions match TRBD2. The germline V gene has CDR1 MNHNS and CDR2 SASEGT. This CDR3 region has 16 residues. V was clipped by 1 base and J by 0 bases; unmatched bases: 4. The DNA for the CDR3 is TGTGCCAGCAGTGAAGTCCAACTAGCGAGCACAGATACGCAGTATTTT. It specifies CASSEVQLASTDTQYF.

V is TRBV7-9 and J is TRBJ2-7; D ambiguous. Germline V gives CDR1 SEHNR, CDR2 FQNEAQ (reference sequence). The CDR3 length is 13 residues. V was pared by 8 bases and J by 5 bases, with 16 bases between. CDR3 in DNA: TGTGCCAGCTCCCCCCCGGCAATCGACGAGCAGTACTTC. Translating gives CASSPPAIDEQYF.

The genes are TRBV4-3 and TRBJ2-7; 7 bases align to TRBD2. This CDR3 comprises 14 residues. V lost 4 bases to trimming and J lost 2 bases; unmatched junction nucleotides: 5. CDR1 LGHNA and CDR2 YSLEER come from the germline V gene. CDR3 region: CASSLGEGTYEQYF. The CDR3 DNA reads as TGCGCCAGCAGCCTAGGGGAGGGAACCTACGAGCAGTACTTC.

This chain uses TRBV4-2 with TRBJ2-3, with D unresolved. Germline V gene data show CDR1 as LGHNA and CDR2 as YNFKEQ. With 0 bases removed from V and 7 bases from J, the gap between germline ends came to 11 bases. The CDR3 loop spans 14 amino acids. As DNA, the CDR3 is TGTGCCAGCAGCCAAGAGGGGATAGGGCATACGCAGTATTTT. Translation gives CASSQEGIGHTQYF.

The J gene is TRBJ2-3, the V gene TRBV2; D remains ambiguous. With 3 bases removed from V and 7 bases from J, the gap between germline ends came to 5 bases. The CDR3 has 11 residues. CDR1 and CDR2 (germline): SNHLY, FYNNEI. In DNA, the CDR3 is TGTGCCAGCAGTGAGGATCATACGCAGTATTTT. The encoded protein is CASSEDHTQYF.

V and J are TRBV5-1 and TRBJ2-7; no clear D gene. CDR1 SGHRS and CDR2 YFSETQ come from the germline V gene. The CDR3 extends over 14 amino acids. Trimming removed 0 bases at V and 3 bases at J, with 10 bases between. CDR3: CASSLAYADYEQYF. The DNA of the CDR3 is TGCGCCAGCAGCTTGGCCTACGCGGACTACGAGCAGTACTTC.